This T cell receptor beta chain appears in the sequencing data of a study of OX40 agonist ivuxolimab in advanced cancers. Per the germline V gene, CDR1 is SEHNR and CDR2 is FQNEAQ (reference sequence). The CDR3 is 13 residues long. The germline V and J ends were trimmed by 1 base and 7 bases, with 8 bases remaining between them. This clone was observed a handful of times. The protocol was immunoSEQ multiplex PCR, while the TCRdb copy is restricted to in-frame clones and leaves out a portion. The sample carries 100,000 to 150,000 clones, less than 95% recorded once. This specimen was CD4+ or CD8+ T cells sorted from blood, taken in a trial of the OX40 agonist ivuxolimab. The TCR comes from an adult with an advanced solid tumor such as melanoma, head and neck, liver or kidney cancer. The chain uses TRBV7-9 and TRBJ2-1; maybe TRBD2 (5 bases). In DNA, the CDR3 is TGTGCCAGCAGCTTAGTTGTAGCGAATGAGCAGTTCTTC. Protein product: CASSLVVANEQFF.